This entry is about one TCR beta chain. The antigen it recognizes is unknown. No qualities accompany the bases; no much larger clone lies one base away. The CDR3 starts with the cysteine, ends with the phenylalanine, and has 15 residues. Here the CDR3 DNA is all that survives: 45 bases in frame from base 1. The CDR1 and CDR2 encoded by the germline V gene are SGHDT and YYEEEE. V gives up 2 bases and J gives up 5 bases, and the segment between their germline ends measures 14 bases. To sequence the TCRbeta CDR3 region, genomic DNA was isolated from the sorted cells. The immunoSEQ Assay was used for sequencing of TCRbeta CDR3 regions. TCRdb holds this immuneACCESS table with in-frame rearrangements only. Some clones are missing; in checked studies, unresolved V genes explain under half, and the rest has no known cause. The sample table holds some 54,000 clones, of which less than 90% were seen once. The top ten clones comprise roughly 6.7% of the sample.

The trial excluded patients who had a history of autoimmune disease or were on systemic immunosuppression. In every dose cohort, peripheral blood was drawn for TCR sequencing at baseline, cycle 4 day 1, and cycle 7 day 1. Samples were obtained from an open-label, multicenter, first-in-human phase I dose-escalation trial of ivuxolimab. Adults with locally advanced or metastatic melanoma, renal cell carcinoma, hepatocellular carcinoma or head and neck squamous cell carcinoma were enrolled in the trial. Before TCR sequencing, CD4+ T cells and CD8+ T cells from peripheral blood were sorted into separate populations. The data derive from a study of OX40 agonist ivuxolimab in advanced cancers. General notes on the study: The costimulatory receptor OX40 (CD134) was targeted by ivuxolimab, a fully human IgG2 agonistic monoclonal antibody. Intravenous ivuxolimab was administered to patients every 2 weeks at six dose levels: 0.01, 0.1, 0.3, 1.5, 3 and 10 mg/kg. Partial responses occurred in three dose-escalation patients: two with cutaneous melanoma and one with hepatocellular carcinoma. The paper describes the monotherapy dose-escalation part (N ≈ 52 patients) of the phase I trial of ivuxolimab. In the dose-escalation cohort, roughly 80% of patients were male, and the mean age was about 55 years, with a range of roughly 20 to 80. Patients were allowed to have had prior anti-PD-1, anti-PD-L1 or anti-CTLA-4 therapy, and 30% to 40% of the dose-escalation patients had previously received checkpoint inhibitors. Among the 50 to 55 dose-escalation patients, about 20 had hepatocellular carcinoma, some 15 melanoma, 9 renal cell carcinoma and 9 head and neck cancer. Peripheral TCRbeta sequencing aimed to test whether ivuxolimab altered TCR sequence diversity and caused clonal T-cell expansion. Beyond this particular receptor, the publication reports: The antigen specificity of the peripheral T cells that underwent clonal expansion was not determined. Clonal expansion of both CD4+ and CD8+ blood T cells was observed from baseline to week 6 at doses 0.1 to 3.0 mg/kg. After ivuxolimab, more expanded clones were found on average in CD8+ T cells than in CD4+ T cells. In the 0.1-3.0 mg/kg groups, partial responders were among the patients with the lowest normalized peripheral clonal expansion, particularly in CD8+ T cells. Low levels of normalized T-cell clonal expansion were also shown by some nonresponding patients.

Rearrangement joined TRBV5-6 to TRBJ2-1, with the D call perhaps TRBD1 or TRBD2, each one matching 5 bases. The origin of this receptor is an adult with an advanced solid tumor such as melanoma, head and neck, liver or kidney cancer. The source was CD4+ or CD8+ T cells sorted from blood, collected in a trial of the OX40 agonist ivuxolimab. The CDR3 here reads CASSFFAGTDNEQFF. The bases are TGTGCCAGCAGCTTTTTCGCAGGGACCGACAATGAGCAGTTCTTC.